This T cell receptor (beta chain) was retrieved from a study of T-cell memory formation after mild COVID-19. This CDR3 comprises 15 residues. The germline V gene has CDR1 MNHNY and CDR2 SVGAGI (reference sequence). V lost 7 bases and J lost 5, with 20 bases in between. One entry per CDR3 protein, called by TCRdb with MiXCR from the 5' RACE reads. The sample has around 200,000 distinct CDR3 sequences; 9.5% to 10% are singletons. This clonotype has ten or more counts. Its antigen is unidentified. Study observations and caveats: Cross-reactive memory appears to have joined, as suggested by some responding clones showing up in pre-infection memory.

The sequence derives from a man younger than 30 who had mild COVID-19 (a few samples of this study predate the infection). Cell type and time point are not known. What was sequenced was PBMCs or a T cell subset sorted from them (not recorded which). The V and J genes are TRBV6-6 and TRBJ2-5; D unclear. The CDR3 region has the DNA TGTGCCAGCAACGTGGGTAACCGGTTCCGGGAGACCCAGTACTTC. Amino acid sequence: CASNVGNRFRETQYF.